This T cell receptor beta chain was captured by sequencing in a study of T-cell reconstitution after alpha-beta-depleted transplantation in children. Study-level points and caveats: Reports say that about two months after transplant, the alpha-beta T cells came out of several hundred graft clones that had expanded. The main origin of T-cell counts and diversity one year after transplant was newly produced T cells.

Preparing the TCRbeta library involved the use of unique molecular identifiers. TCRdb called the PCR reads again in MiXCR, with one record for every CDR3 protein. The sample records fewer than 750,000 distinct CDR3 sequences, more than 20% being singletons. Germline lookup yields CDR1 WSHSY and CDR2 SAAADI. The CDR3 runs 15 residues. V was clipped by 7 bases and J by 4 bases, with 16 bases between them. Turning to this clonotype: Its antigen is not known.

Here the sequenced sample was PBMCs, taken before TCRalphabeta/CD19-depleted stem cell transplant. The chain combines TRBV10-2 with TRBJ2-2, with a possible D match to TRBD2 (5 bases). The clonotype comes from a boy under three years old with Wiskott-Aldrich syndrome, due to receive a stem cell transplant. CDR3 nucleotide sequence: TGCGCCAGCAACGGGCGTCTAGCAGGCACCGGGGAGCTGTTTTTT. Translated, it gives CASNGRLAGTGELFF.